This TCR beta chain derives from a study of siplizumab effects on memory and regulatory T cells. Using immunoSEQ multiplex PCR, the repertoire was profiled, and TCRdb retains in-frame clones only, with some absent. Among some 97,000 clones, approximately 91% were seen once, and the ten largest hold 0.14% to 0.15%. Broader study findings: Both greater diversity than memory cells and a major contribution to the alloresponse seemed to characterize naive T cells. No naive or memory phenotype could be assigned to roughly 75-97% of proliferating clones.

Trimming cost V 6 bases and J 1 base, with 12 bases left between them. This CDR3 has 14 residues. Germline V gives CDR1 SGHTA, CDR2 FQGTGA. In its sample, this clone was seen once. Its antigen is not identified. The TCR sequence derives from a human donor in good health. Sequencing was performed on CD4+ T cells sorted from blood. The chain employs TRBV7-3 and TRBJ1-1, with D uncertain. The CDR3 DNA follows: TGTGCCAGCAGACTCAACCTGGAGAACACTGAAGCTTTCTTT. Translation: CASRLNLENTEAFF.